The table lists the clone carrying this T cell receptor beta chain with a count of one. As yet, its antigen is unknown. The CDR3 is made up of 16 amino acids. The V end lost 2 bases, the J end lost 4 bases, and 12 bases lay between the germline ends. Per the germline V gene, CDR1 is KGHSH and CDR2 is LQKENI. Sequencing was performed with immunoSEQ multiplex PCR; in TCRdb, only in-frame clones are kept and a portion is missing. The sample has some 500,000 clones, about 95% seen once. The data belong to a study of shared clonotypes between healthy human individuals. Study-wide results and caveats: Few donors restricted represented genetic and exposure-history diversity.

The sample taken for sequencing was naive CD4+ T cells sorted from blood. As to subset: CD45RA+ positively selected. The TCR originated in a woman aged 30 to 39 in good health. The chain uses TRBV18 and TRBJ2-6; TRBD1 or TRBD2 may be the D gene (6 bases each). CDR3 sequence: CASSPVGGHGANVLTF. DNA for the CDR3: TGTGCCAGCTCACCAGTTGGGGGGCACGGGGCCAACGTCCTGACTTTC.